Sequencing of this T cell receptor beta chain was carried out in a study of cytomegalovirus exposure and HLA in healthy donors (dated by TCRdb to 2016 to 2017). Some background on the complete study: In an earlier analysis of 587 of the donors, about 270 Gb of sequence data and 117 million unique TCR beta sequences from some 170 million T cells were reported. Roughly 5 DR-DQ haplotypes were handled as single units for association and clustering, since linkage in the cohort was strong. The aim of the study was to test whether cataloging public T cell receptors could identify signatures of past pathogen exposure. About 280 gigabases of sequencing data and around 87 million unique TCR sequences were included in an early release covering over 600 HLA-typed donors. Among 398 genotyped donors of the cohort, an average of approximately 240,000 unique TCR beta nucleotide sequences was sequenced per donor, of which 15% to 20% were non-productive. To predict cytomegalovirus infection status, the study brought together high-throughput TCR immunosequencing, statistical association of individual TCRs with disease status, and machine learning. The T cell repertoires of 670 or so subjects were profiled by immunosequencing and related to cytomegalovirus serostatus. Of the roughly 410 genotyped donors, less than 85% were placed in the genetic ancestry cluster associated with self-reported Caucasian donors. In an earlier analysis of over 550 of the donors, high-throughput TCR beta sequencing was used to judge whether each TCR beta V gene segment behaved as functional or pseudogenic. Donor age, sex, ethnicity and CMV serostatus were collected together with the repertoire data. Every discovery cohort repertoire had been produced on one sequencing platform. Rather than using new phenotypic data, the later analysis identified candidate immune exposures from TCR beta sequences and from how often those sequences occurred across donors. Class I and class II HLA loci were covered by the typing at four-digit resolution. A later analysis re-examined previously published TCR beta repertoires from more than 600 donors and added high-resolution HLA genotyping to investigate patterns of TCR occurrence. A later genetic analysis used genome-wide SNP genotypes for about 65% of the roughly 670 donors, treating that subset as a discovery cohort. The number of donors typed differed by locus, with roughly 629-640 for A, B, C, DRB1 and DQB1, roughly 520 for DQA1, 606 for DPA1, and around 460 for DPB1. In addition to the first cohort of approximately 650 subjects, a separate validation cohort of over 90 different subjects was used.

The germline V gene provides CDR1 MGHRA and CDR2 YSYEKL. The CDR3 goes from the cysteine to the phenylalanine over 16 residues. Solely the CDR3 DNA is kept, with 48 bases framed from the first base. At the junction V is shortened by 5 bases and J by 4 bases, with 19 bases in between. General findings and caveats noted by the study authors: Most CMV-associated TCR beta chains appeared to be HLA-restricted in a later analysis, and the HLA associations seemed to be driven largely by CMV exposure. In a later genetic analysis, a missense DCLRE1C variant was associated with V-gene and J-gene trimming of TCR beta chains, and the association was replicated in an independent cohort. Cytomegalovirus status was reported to be diagnosed by the classifier with high specificity and sensitivity in both the original and validation cohorts. A few of the identified cytomegalovirus-associated TCR beta chains were confirmed in vitro to be specific for cytomegalovirus antigens. Compared with equally common non-associated chains, HLA-associated TCR beta chains in a later analysis were more clonally expanded and had lower generation probabilities. The cohort was sequenced for TCR beta chains only, and without alpha or paired-chain data the features that could be detected were limited. In a later analysis, several top co-occurrence clusters were reported to appear linked to parvovirus B19, influenza, CMV and Epstein-Barr virus. Immune exposure information for the cohort was limited to CMV serostatus. The authors suggested that the approach could potentially be extended to other disease states and immunological phenotypes. Correlated functional status among segregating V segments might be attributable to linkage disequilibrium, but an unknown experimental factor could not be ruled out. A later genetic analysis reported fewer N-insertions in productive TCRs among donors in an Asian-associated ancestry cluster than the 666-donor mean. In an earlier analysis of approximately 600 of the donors, most TCR beta V segments were observed in productive rearrangements about 90% or about 30% of the time, broadly matching IMGT annotations. Some IMGT-functional V segments, including TRBV6-2 and TRBV6-3, could not be distinguished by the 87-base-pair reads and were therefore excluded. In a later analysis, TCR association rates were found to vary across HLA loci, with the most associated TCRs seen for DRB1 alleles and the fewest for HLA-C alleles. Specific HLA alleles were associated with 15,000 to 20,000 TCR beta sequences at a false discovery rate of 0.05 in a later analysis. When HLA alleles, especially DR and DQ, strongly co-occurred, attributing TCR associations to individual alleles was difficult. The study gave a list of 150 to 200 TCR beta chains associated with cytomegalovirus. Sequencing depth was assumed to be roughly uniform across donors in the presence/absence analyses, though that assumption may not hold. A further reported finding was that TCR beta sequences accurately predicted the HLA-A and HLA-B alleles for most subjects in the first cohort. Because counts were too low, under 20 rarely observed V segments, including chromosome 9 orphons, were left out of the earlier analysis of some 640 of the donors. Because some donors lacked HLA typing at each locus, the association tests relied only on the typed subset. A cluster of highly shared sequence variants was judged likely to represent a technical artifact of the sequencing pipeline. Most TCR sequences were observed very rarely across donors, whereas some public TCRs were present in many individuals.

Remarks on this clone: It has no known antigen specificity. No much larger clone is present one base from it, and per-base qualities are unavailable.

The library was produced with the immunoSEQ multiplex PCR assay. A mixture of 60 forward primers for TCR Vbeta segments and 13 reverse primers for TCR Jbeta segments was used in the multiplex PCR. Amplification of the CDR3 region of rearranged TCR beta genes was performed with a multiplex PCR assay on genomic DNA. On the Illumina HiSeq System, the amplified TCR beta libraries were sequenced as 87-base-pair reads. Regarding the original processing steps: In a later analysis, roughly 80 million unique TCR beta chains were counted across the 666 repertoires, and around 10 million of these chains were shared by at least two donors. A nearest-neighbor algorithm error-corrected the raw reads and collapsed the reads into unique sequences, merging closely related sequences to remove PCR and sequencing errors. CDR3 sequences were aligned to IMGT reference sequences to assign V, D and J gene segments. For a sequence to be retained, a match of at least six nucleotides to both a V gene segment and a J gene segment was required. A rearrangement was called productive if the CDR3 had no stop codons and remained in frame with V and J, and every other rearrangement was called non-productive. Following IMGT convention, CDR3 was defined as the stretch from the second conserved V-encoded cysteine up to the conserved J-encoded phenylalanine. In an earlier analysis of some 550 of the donors, sequences lacking an unambiguous match to a single V gene segment were excluded. In an earlier analysis of approximately 550 of the donors, V segments were called functional above 56.7% productive rearrangements and were called segregating when the between-donor standard deviation exceeded 5%. To diagnose cytomegalovirus status from the catalog of TCR beta chain sequences, a statistical classification framework was built. In a later analysis, V and J genes were assigned by comparing TCR nucleotide sequences against IMGT/GENE-DB human TR gene sequences. In a later analysis, CDR3 sequences and most-parsimonious VDJ recombination scenarios were assigned using the TCRdist pipeline. A later analysis defined each TCR beta chain by its CDR3 amino acid sequence plus V-gene family, and excluded reads lacking a unique V-gene family. In a later analysis, 450 to 600 highly shared, low-generation-probability nucleotide sequences were removed to address suspected cross-contamination and a sequencing artifact. For each public chain, a later analysis derived a clonal expansion index from normalized ranks of inferred template counts within each repertoire. In a later analysis, generation probabilities were computed using a VDJ recombination model fitted to out-of-frame rearrangements, and the results were checked against IGoR. Hypergeometric tests were used in a later analysis to score TCR-TCR, TCR-HLA and TCR-CMV co-occurrence, with a repertoire-size bias correction applied to the TCR pairs. A later analysis estimated false discovery rates by permuting HLA or CMV assignments 20 times. In a later analysis, co-occurring TCRs were grouped using DBSCAN, and TCRdist sequence similarity was added for clustering within HLA-allele-positive subsets. Co-occurrence clustering excluded repertoires with fewer than 30,000 or more than 120,000 public chains, plus five with anomalous nucleotide sharing. TCRdb obtained this table from immuneACCESS and retained in-frame rearrangements with V and J assigned. These tables miss some clones; where compared with another copy, unresolved V genes account for less than half of the shortfall, and the remainder is unexplained. The V and J calls and clone size come from that table; D and trimming were worked out from the DNA. Recorded for this sample are about 130,000 clones; 75% to 85% of them occurred a single time. 7% to 9.5% of the sample is in the top ten clones.

The cohort comprised some 730 healthy bone marrow donors. At the time of sampling, all cohort members were nominally healthy, though unrecorded immune exposures were likely present. The donor tested CMV seropositive and was one of the 289 seropositive cohort members. A peripheral blood sample was provided by each donor, and peripheral blood mononuclear cells were used for TCR beta sequencing. Genomic DNA extraction from the blood cell samples was performed with the Qiagen DNeasy Blood Extraction Kit. This receptor chain uses TRBV4-1 and TRBJ2-3; TRBD2 is possibly the D segment (6 matching bases). The sequence was obtained from a man in his thirties or forties in good health and CMV-seropositive. The specimen sequenced was PBMCs. This receptor carries the CDR3 CASSGQTSKFADTQYF. The DNA reads TGCGCCAGCAGCGGCCAGACTAGTAAGTTCGCAGATACGCAGTATTTT.